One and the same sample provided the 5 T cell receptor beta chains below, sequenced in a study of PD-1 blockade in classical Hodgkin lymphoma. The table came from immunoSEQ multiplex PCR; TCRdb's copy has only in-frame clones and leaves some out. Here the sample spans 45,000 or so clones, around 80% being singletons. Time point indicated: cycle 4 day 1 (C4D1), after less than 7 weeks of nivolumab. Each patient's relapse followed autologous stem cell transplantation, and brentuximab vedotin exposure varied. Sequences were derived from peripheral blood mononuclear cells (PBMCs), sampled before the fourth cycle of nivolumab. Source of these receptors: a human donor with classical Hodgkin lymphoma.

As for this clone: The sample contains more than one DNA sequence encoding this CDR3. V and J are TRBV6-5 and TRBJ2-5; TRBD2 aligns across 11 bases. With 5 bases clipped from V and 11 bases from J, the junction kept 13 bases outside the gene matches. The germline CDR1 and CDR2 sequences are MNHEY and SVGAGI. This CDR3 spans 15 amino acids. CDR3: CASSQSSGGFTGQYF. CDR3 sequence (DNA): TGTGCCAGCAGTCAATCTAGCGGGGGGTTTACGGGTCAGTACTTC.

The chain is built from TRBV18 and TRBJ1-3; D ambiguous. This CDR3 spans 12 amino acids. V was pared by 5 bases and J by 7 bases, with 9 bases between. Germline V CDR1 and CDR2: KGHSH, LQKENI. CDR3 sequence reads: CASSTWENTIYF. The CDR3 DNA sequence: TGTGCCAGCTCAACCTGGGAGAACACCATATATTTT.

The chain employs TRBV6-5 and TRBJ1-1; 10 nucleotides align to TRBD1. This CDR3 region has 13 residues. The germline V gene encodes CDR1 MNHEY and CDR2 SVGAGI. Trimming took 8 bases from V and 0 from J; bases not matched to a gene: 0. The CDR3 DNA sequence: TGTGCCAGCGGGACAGGGGTGAACACTGAAGCTTTCTTT. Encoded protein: CASGTGVNTEAFF.

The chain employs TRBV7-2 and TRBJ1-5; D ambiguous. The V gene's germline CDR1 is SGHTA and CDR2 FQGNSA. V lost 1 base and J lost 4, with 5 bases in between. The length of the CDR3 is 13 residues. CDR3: CASSLEWNQPQHF. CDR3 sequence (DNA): TGTGCCAGCAGCTTAGAATGGAATCAGCCCCAGCATTTT.

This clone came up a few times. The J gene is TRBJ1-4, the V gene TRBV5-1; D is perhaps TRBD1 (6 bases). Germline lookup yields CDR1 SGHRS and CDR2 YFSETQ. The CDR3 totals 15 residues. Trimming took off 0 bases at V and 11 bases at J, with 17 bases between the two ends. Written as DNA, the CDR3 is TGCGCCAGCAGCTTGGCCGAACAGGGTAGCTTGAAACTGTTTTTT. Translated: CASSLAEQGSLKLFF.